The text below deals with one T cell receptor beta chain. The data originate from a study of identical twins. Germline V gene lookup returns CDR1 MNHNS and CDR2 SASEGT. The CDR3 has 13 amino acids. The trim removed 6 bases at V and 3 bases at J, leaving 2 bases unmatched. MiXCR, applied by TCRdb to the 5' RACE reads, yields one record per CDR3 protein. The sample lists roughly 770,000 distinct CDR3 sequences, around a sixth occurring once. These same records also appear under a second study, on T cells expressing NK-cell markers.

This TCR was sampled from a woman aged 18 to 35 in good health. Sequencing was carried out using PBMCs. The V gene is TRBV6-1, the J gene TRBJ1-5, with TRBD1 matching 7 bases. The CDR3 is CASRTGINQPQHF. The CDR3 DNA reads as TGTGCCAGCAGGACAGGGATCAATCAGCCCCAGCATTTT.